This T cell receptor (beta chain) was documented in a study of T cell changes during pregnancy in multiple sclerosis. The CDR3 loop spans 14 amino acids. Germline CDR1 LNHNV, CDR2 YYDKDF (reference sequence). With 1 base removed from V and 2 bases from J, the gap between germline ends came to 8 bases. TCRdb's table, derived via immunoSEQ multiplex PCR, lists solely in-frame clones and lacks some. The table includes tens of thousands of clones, approximately 89% detected once. The V gene is TRBV15, the J gene TRBJ1-1; no firm D call. The receptor's source is a female donor with multiple sclerosis, enrolled in a pregnancy study. The starting material was CD8+ T cells from peripheral blood mononuclear cells, obtained after pregnancy. CDR3 DNA: TGTGCCACCAGCAGAGTGGGGAGCAACACTGAAGCTTTCTTT. Translated, it gives CATSRVGSNTEAFF.